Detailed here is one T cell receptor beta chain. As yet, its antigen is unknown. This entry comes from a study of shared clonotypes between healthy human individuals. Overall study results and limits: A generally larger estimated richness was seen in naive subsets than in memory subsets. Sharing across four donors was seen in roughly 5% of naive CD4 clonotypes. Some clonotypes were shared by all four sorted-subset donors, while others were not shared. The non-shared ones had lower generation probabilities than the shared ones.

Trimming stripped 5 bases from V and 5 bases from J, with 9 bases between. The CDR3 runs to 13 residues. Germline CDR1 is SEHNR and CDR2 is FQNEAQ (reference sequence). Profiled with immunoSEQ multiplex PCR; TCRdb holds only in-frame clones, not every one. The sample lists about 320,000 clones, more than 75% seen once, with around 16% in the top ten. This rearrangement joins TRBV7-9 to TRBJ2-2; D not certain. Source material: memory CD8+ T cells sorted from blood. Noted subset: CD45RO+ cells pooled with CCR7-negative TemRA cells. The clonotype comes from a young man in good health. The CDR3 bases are TGTGCCAGCAGCCCCCAGGAAACCGGGGAGCTGTTTTTT. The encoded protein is CASSPQETGELFF.